The 6 T cell receptor beta chains in this list originate from one sample, sequenced in a study of blood T cell repertoires in COVID-19. Here immunoSEQ multiplex PCR was the method, and the copy in TCRdb shows in-frame clones only, minus some. Of 350,000 to 450,000 clones listed, around 85% are singletons. The sample was peripheral blood. These receptor sequences come from a woman younger than 30 with acute or convalescent COVID-19.

J is TRBJ2-1 and V is TRBV9, with no clear D. Germline CDR1 and CDR2: SGDLS and YYNGEE. V shed 4 bases and J shed 0 bases, with 11 bases lying between them. CDR3 size: 15 residues. The CDR3 DNA reads as TGTGCCAGCAGCCCTCGCGGAAGCTCCTACAATGAGCAGTTCTTC. Translating gives CASSPRGSSYNEQFF.

Only a few counts were recorded for this clone. This chain joins TRBV5-4 and TRBJ1-6; D remains ambiguous. The CDR3 covers 15 residues. The V gene's germline CDR1 is SGHNT and CDR2 YYREEE (reference sequence). V was shortened by 1 base and J by 8 bases, with 13 bases between the two germline ends. The CDR3 sequence is CASSLSQSRYSPLHF. CDR3 in DNA: TGTGCCAGCAGCTTGTCCCAGTCCCGCTATTCACCCCTCCACTTT.

On this clone itself: The junction departs from germline at one end; a sequencing error may be responsible. Other DNA variants within this sample encode the same CDR3. The J gene is TRBJ1-2, the V gene TRBV12-3 or TRBV12-4; possibly TRBD1 for D (5 bases). The CDR3 sequence is 12 residues long. The CDR3 loop reads CASSLDSYGYTF. CDR3 in DNA: TGTGCCAGCAGCTTAGACAGCTATGGCTACACCTTC.

The chain has TRBV3-1 (or the pseudogene TRBV3-2) and TRBJ1-1; TRBD1 is a possible D gene (5 bases). The CDR3 has 13 residues. V lost 10 bases and J lost 2, with 14 bases in between. Germline V gene lookup returns CDR1 LGHDT and CDR2 YNNKEL (reference sequence). As DNA, the CDR3 is TGTGCCACCTCACTGGGGGGAAACACTGAAGCTTTCTTT. The encoded protein is CATSLGGNTEAFF.

The genes are TRBV7-9 and TRBJ2-1; D remains ambiguous. V shed 0 bases and J shed 0 bases, with 12 bases lying between them. This CDR3 spans 17 amino acids. CDR1 is SEHNR and CDR2 is FQNEAQ in the germline V gene (reference sequence). CDR3: CASSLALAPSSYNEQFF. CDR3 DNA sequence: TGTGCCAGCAGCTTAGCGCTGGCCCCTAGCTCCTACAATGAGCAGTTCTTC.

V usage is TRBV4-1 and J usage is TRBJ1-5, with a possible D match to TRBD1 (5 bases). This CDR3 has 17 amino acids. The V end lost 3 bases, the J end lost 0 bases, and 15 bases lay between the germline ends. The germline gives CDR1 MGHRA, CDR2 YSYEKL. The CDR3 loop is CASSHRRVEYSNQPQHF. CDR3 bases: TGCGCCAGCAGCCATCGCAGGGTGGAATATAGCAATCAGCCCCAGCATTTT.